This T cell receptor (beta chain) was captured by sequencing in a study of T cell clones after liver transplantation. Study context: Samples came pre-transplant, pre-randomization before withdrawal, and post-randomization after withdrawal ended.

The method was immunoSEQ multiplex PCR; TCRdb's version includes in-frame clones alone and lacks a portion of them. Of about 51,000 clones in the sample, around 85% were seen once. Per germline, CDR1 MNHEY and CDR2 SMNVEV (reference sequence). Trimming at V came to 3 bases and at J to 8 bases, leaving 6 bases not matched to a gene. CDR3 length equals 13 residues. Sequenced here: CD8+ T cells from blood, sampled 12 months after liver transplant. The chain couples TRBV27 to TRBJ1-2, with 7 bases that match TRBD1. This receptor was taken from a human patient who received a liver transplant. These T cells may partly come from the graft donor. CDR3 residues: CASSLFTGVGYTF. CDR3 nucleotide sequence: TGTGCCAGCAGTTTGTTCACAGGGGTCGGCTACACCTTC.